This T cell receptor beta chain was found in a study of blood T cells in healthy people across ages (dated by TCRdb to between 2015 and 2016). Notes on the research overall: In model experiments, roughly one uniquely barcoded TCR beta cDNA molecule per two T cells was captured by template switching. Four age groups were formed from the donors: young (average roughly 15 years), middle-aged (approximately 39), aged (roughly 59) and long-lived (less than 85). To track age-related changes in TCR beta repertoire diversity, the study relied on deep sequencing normalized with unique cDNA molecular identifiers. To avoid experimental bias, donors of different ages were randomly spread across the sequencing lanes. Two additional independent replicas of 1 million unique cDNA reads from the same blood draw were analyzed for two donors (one aged 18 to 29 and one aged 80 or older). The investigation overall reported the following: Observed TCR beta diversity per million T cells fell roughly linearly with age, and a significant reduction was already apparent by age about 36. Total diversity estimates from one million sequenced T cells were considered lower bounds and underestimates. Observed TCR beta diversity correlated strongly with the percentage of naive T cells measured by flow cytometry. Conclusive comparison of naive and antigen-experienced compartments was prevented by the profiling of bulk unsorted PBMCs. The long-lived group showed more naive CD4+ T cells, fewer expanded clones and increased TCR diversity than the aged group, suggesting age selection. The CMV infection status of donors was not known, potentially confounding age-related changes in expanded clonotypes.

The donors were 40 or so Caucasian individuals from Russia, aged roughly 6 to 90 years, who were systemically healthy. Each donor gave about 9.2 milliliters of peripheral blood, drawn into EDTA-treated Vacutainer tubes. Ficoll-Paque density-gradient centrifugation was used to isolate PBMCs, with at least 6 million per sample. Trizol reagent was used to extract total RNA from the PBMCs, yielding at least 5.5 micrograms per sample. For every donor, flow cytometry on a PBMC aliquot measured the percentage of naive CD45RAhigh/CD27high T cells. This clonotype appeared a few times. Its antigen specificity is not known. The record has no base qualities; no much larger clone is one base away. The germline ends are 13 bases apart after V is trimmed by 8 bases and J by 0 bases. The CDR3 numbers 14 residues from cysteine through phenylalanine. The sequence is cut down to CDR3 DNA, 42 bases in frame from base 1. CDR1 and CDR2 were assigned from the germline V gene as SNHLY and FYNNEI.

Library creation used 5' RACE. Sequencing used an Illumina HiSeq 2500. The second PCR ran for roughly 7 to 11 cycles and used a J-beta primer mix along with a sample-barcoded 5' primer. A template-switch 5' adaptor carrying 12 random nucleotides introduced a unique molecular identifier onto each TCR beta cDNA molecule. Each sample yielded at least 3 million CDR3-containing paired-end reads. First-strand cDNA synthesis was performed from all RNA using the Mint cDNA synthesis kit, with priming by a TRBC-specific oligonucleotide. Following uracil-DNA glycosylase treatment, a first 18-cycle PCR with universal primers M1SS and BC2_uni_R was performed on all cDNA. As for the original processing: For normalization, 1 million high-quality reads were randomly selected from each sample, with every read carrying a distinct molecular identifier. Reads with shared molecular identifiers were discarded instead of being binned into consensus sequences. MiTCR, set to a Q25 quality threshold and the strictest error-elimination algorithm, was used for CDR3 identification, clonotype clustering and error correction. Lower-bound total TCR beta diversity was estimated with a nonparametric unseen species model using Euler transformation. TCRdb cleaned the public reads at Q25 with fastp, built clones with MiXCR and kept in-frame beta chains. Under each unique CDR3 protein, matching rows form one entry showing the most common genes and DNA. TCRdb assigned the V and J calls; the authors' analysis was not used. The sample has 730,000 or so distinct CDR3 sequences on record, approximately 39% of them singletons. The ten biggest clones cover about 20% of the sample.

The sequenced material came from blood. The receptor was isolated from a woman aged 60-75 years in good health. The V and J segments used are TRBV2 and TRBJ2-5, with the D gene not clear enough to name. Here is the DNA: TGTGCCAGCCGAAAAAAGGGATACCAAGAGACCCAGTACTTC. Its translation reads: CASRKKGYQETQYF.